This T cell receptor (beta chain) was obtained from a study of a mutant IDH1 vaccine in newly diagnosed glioma (dated by TCRdb to about 2021). For the wider study: Across visits V03 through V10, patients got a total of eight vaccinations, given in weeks 1, 3, 5, 7, 11, 15, 19 and 23. Vaccination was initiated 4-6 weeks after radiotherapy alone, or concurrently with temozolomide cycles in the chemotherapy-containing groups. Of the 25 to 40 treated patients, roughly 62% were male and around 40% were female, and the mean age was around 40 years. Prior to enrollment, patients had been given standard therapy consisting of radiotherapy alone, temozolomide alone, or radiochemotherapy with temozolomide, with the combination given to most patients. Peripheral blood was drawn at six visits: V03 (baseline), V05, V07, V10, V12 and V13. Longitudinal TCRB deep sequencing was done for some 25 treated patients, wherever samples were available for exploratory analyses.

CDR1 and CDR2 are read off the germline V gene as SGHTA and FQGNSA. The CDR3 holds 16 amino acids from the cysteine to the phenylalanine. The read is trimmed to its CDR3 DNA, 48 bases read in frame from base 1. From V the trimming removes 1 base and from J it removes 4 bases, while the gene matches leave 6 bases of the junction unaccounted for. The method was the immunoSEQ multiplex PCR assay. Rearranged TCR beta chain sequences were amplified using the hsTCRB Kit according to the manufacturer's protocol. An Illumina MiSeq was used to sequence the TCRB libraries. From the authors' description of their analysis: The proprietary platform of the kit vendor was used for demultiplexing, trimming and gene mapping. Held by TCRdb, this immuneACCESS table contains in-frame sequences only and omits some clones. Under half of the omission traces to an unresolved V gene where checked; the cause of the rest is unknown. The V and J calls and clone size were taken over from that table, and D and trimming were inferred from the DNA. The sample profile shows around 56,000 clones; about 81% of them were found once. Jointly, the top ten make up about 8.1% of the sample.

Study-wide findings and limitations: Immune responses induced by the vaccine were seen in 90% to 95% of patients across multiple MHC alleles. Availability determined which PBMC samples were chosen for TCRB deep sequencing. Changes in the top peripheral T cell clonotypes picked up by TCRB sequencing did not appear to be linked to pseudoprogression. According to the authors, sample limitations meant that analyses of patient blood samples could not be reproduced.

Turning to this clone: Its recognized antigen is unknown. Base qualities were left out, and no much larger clone turns up one base away.

Per the publication, the time point label means: week 23, last vaccination. Each vaccine dose was 300 ug of a 20-mer mutant IDH1 peptide in Montanide, given subcutaneously with topical imiquimod. Donors had newly diagnosed WHO grade 3 or 4 IDH1-mutant astrocytomas with loss of nuclear ATRX. The samples were drawn from NOA16, a multicentre, single-arm, open-label phase I trial in Germany that tested a mutant IDH1 peptide vaccine in humans for the first time. Genomic DNA for TCRB sequencing was extracted from EDTA blood using the DNeasy Blood and Tissue Kit. The sample consisted of PBMCs, taken from a glioma patient whose treatment included an IDH1 peptide vaccine. This receptor was identified in a woman in her 40s with glioma. Some clones in this sample may be carry-over from other donors' samples. The V and J segments used are TRBV7-2 and TRBJ2-7, with 11 bases matching TRBD2. CDR3 protein: CASSLGSGGAAYEQYF. The nucleotide sequence is TGTGCCAGCAGCTTAGGTAGCGGGGGGGCCGCTTACGAGCAGTACTTC.